Below, 26 T cell receptor beta chains from the same sample are listed, as sequenced in a study of blood T cell repertoires in COVID-19. The assay was immunoSEQ multiplex PCR, and TCRdb's table has in-frame clones only and misses some. The profile shows approximately 260,000 clones, around 82% of them singletons. The sequenced material came from peripheral blood. These receptors were collected from a woman of 80 years or more with active or convalescent COVID-19.

The CDR3 DNA sequence: TGCGCCAGCCAGGGGAGGGAGAGGGGCACCGGGGAGCTGTTTTTT. Protein: CASQGRERGTGELFF. The J gene is TRBJ2-2, the V gene TRBV10-2, with D maybe TRBD2 (7 bases). V gave up 8 bases and J gave up 4 bases, with 17 bases separating them. Germline-derived CDR1 and CDR2 are WSHSY and SAAADI. This CDR3 spans 15 amino acids.

J is TRBJ1-5 and V is TRBV6-5, with 8 bases fitting TRBD1. V was clipped by 7 bases and J by 6 bases; unmatched bases: 8. The CDR3 totals 14 residues. The V gene's germline CDR1 is MNHEY and CDR2 SVGAGI. CDR3 nucleotide sequence: TGTGCCAGCACCACCCAGGGGGCGGCTCAGCCCCAGCATTTT. Amino acid sequence: CASTTQGAAQPQHF.

The V and J genes are TRBV28 and TRBJ2-7, with 7 bases matching TRBD1. CDR3 length: 14 amino acids. J gave up 0 bases and V 6 bases, and 5 bases lay outside the gene matches. The germline V gene encodes CDR1 MDHEN and CDR2 SYDVKM. CDR3 nucleotides: TGTGCCAGCAGGTGGACAGGCGACTCCTACGAGCAGTACTTC. Protein sequence: CASRWTGDSYEQYF.

Here the CDR3 DNA reads TGTGCCAGCAGTCCGTACAGGGGGCTTTCTTCTGGAAACACCATATATTTT. This gives the protein CASSPYRGLSSGNTIYF. The V and J genes are TRBV28 and TRBJ1-3, with 9 bases that match TRBD1. V shed 5 bases, J shed 1 base, and the junction held 9 bases outside the gene matches. Looked up from germline, CDR1 is MDHEN and CDR2 is SYDVKM. The CDR3 runs to 17 residues.

This chain connects TRBV11-2 to TRBJ1-2, with 11 bases that match TRBD1. The CDR3 has 15 residues. CDR1 SGHAT and CDR2 FQNNGV come from the germline V gene. With 5 bases clipped from V and 7 bases from J, the junction kept 9 bases outside the gene matches. CDR3 bases: TGTGCCAGCAGCCCCTCGGGGACAGGGGGAAGTGGCTACACCTTC. This sequence encodes CASSPSGTGGSGYTF.

The chain links TRBV12-3 or TRBV12-4 to TRBJ1-5; no definite D call. The V end was cut by 3 bases, the J end by 7 bases, with 10 bases between. The CDR3 is 13 amino acids. The DNA for the CDR3 is TGTGCCAGCAGTTTTGGCGGAGAGCAGCCCCAGCATTTT. This translates into CASSFGGEQPQHF.

CDR3 loop: CASSLTGGPEKLFF. The CDR3 bases are TGCGCCAGCAGCTTAACAGGGGGGCCGGAAAAACTGTTTTTT. The V and J genes are TRBV5-1 and TRBJ1-4, with TRBD1 identical over 8 bases. Per the germline V gene, CDR1 is SGHRS and CDR2 is YFSETQ. The CDR3 has 14 amino acids. J gave up 8 bases and V 2 bases, and 5 bases lay outside the gene matches.

This rearrangement joins TRBV15 to TRBJ1-1; the D is unclear. Per germline, CDR1 LNHNV and CDR2 YYDKDF (reference sequence). Deletions cut 5 bases from V and 0 bases from J, with 7 bases between. This CDR3 has 13 amino acids. The CDR3 region has the DNA TGTGCCACCAGCGTCAGTTTGAACACTGAAGCTTTCTTT. Its translation is CATSVSLNTEAFF.

The genes are TRBV7-6 and TRBJ1-3; 8 nucleotides line up with TRBD1. Germline V gene sequence: CDR1 SGHVS, CDR2 FNYEAQ. V gave up 1 base and J gave up 8 bases; unmatched junction bases: 13. The CDR3 is 17 residues long. The CDR3 is CASSLGRQTGGKDTIYF. CDR3 coding DNA: TGTGCCAGCAGCTTAGGTCGCCAAACAGGGGGGAAGGACACCATATATTTT.

V is TRBV5-1 and J is TRBJ2-3; 10 bases agree with TRBD1. Germline V gene lookup returns CDR1 SGHRS and CDR2 YFSETQ. Trimming removed 4 bases from V and 6 bases from J; junction bases left unmatched: 5. This CDR3 spans 14 amino acids. The CDR3 here is CASSPGQGLDTQYF. The CDR3 nucleotides read TGCGCCAGCAGCCCGGGACAGGGGCTGGATACGCAGTATTTT.

In this sample, this clone turned up a few times. This rearrangement joins TRBV15 to TRBJ2-7; D possibly corresponds to TRBD2 (6 bases). With 0 bases removed from V and 3 bases from J, the gap between germline ends came to 9 bases. CDR1 is LNHNV and CDR2 is YYDKDF in the germline V gene (reference sequence). The CDR3 sequence is 14 residues long. CDR3 sequence: CATSREIAVYEQYF. For the CDR3, the DNA is TGTGCCACCAGCAGAGAAATAGCGGTCTACGAGCAGTACTTC.

This chain connects TRBV5-4 to TRBJ1-1; TRBD1 aligns across 8 bases. Germline V gives CDR1 SGHNT, CDR2 YYREEE (reference sequence). V dropped 2 bases and J dropped 3; count of bases not matched to a gene: 6. The CDR3 extends over 15 amino acids. This chain's CDR3 is CASSLKQGGDTEAFF. CDR3 sequence (DNA): TGTGCCAGCAGCTTAAAACAGGGGGGGGACACTGAAGCTTTCTTT.

The V call is TRBV30, the J call TRBJ1-3; D remains unclear. The CDR3 totals 12 residues. Germline V gene data show CDR1 as GTSNPN and CDR2 as SVGIG (reference sequence). The CDR3 sequence is CTCRSSGNTIYF. CDR3 sequence (DNA): TGTACGTGCAGATCCTCTGGAAACACCATATATTTT.

The genes are TRBV19 and TRBJ2-7; D is possibly TRBD1 (5 bases). V lost 2 bases to trimming and J lost 4 bases, with 12 bases between them. This CDR3 contains 14 residues. Germline CDR1 LNHDA, CDR2 SQIVND (reference sequence). The CDR3 protein is CASSIIGASYEQYF. CDR3 bases: TGTGCCAGTAGTATAATAGGGGCCTCGTACGAGCAGTACTTC.

Only one count was recorded for this clone. The chain joins TRBV19 to TRBJ2-7; maybe TRBD1 (7 bases). From germline, CDR1 is LNHDA and CDR2 SQIVND (reference sequence). The V end lost 7 bases, the J end lost 2 bases, and 21 bases lay between the germline ends. CDR3 size: 16 residues. DNA for the CDR3: TGTGCCAGTACCTCCTCCGGCGGGACAGAAGCCTACGAGCAGTACTTC. It is translated as CASTSSGGTEAYEQYF. Based on the CDR3 plus reference TRBV19 and TRBJ2-7, the full variable domain is DGGITQSPKYLFRKEGQNVTLSCEQNLNHDAMYWYRQDPGQGLRLIYYSQIVNDFQKGDIAEGYSVSREKKESFPLTVTSAQKNPTAFYLCASTSSGGTEAYEQYFGPGTRLTVT.

The chain is built from TRBV5-1 and TRBJ2-7, with D perhaps matching TRBD1 (5 bases). The V end was cut by 4 bases, the J end by 0 bases, with 11 bases between. Germline V gene lookup returns CDR1 SGHRS and CDR2 YFSETQ. The length of the CDR3 is 14 residues. The CDR3 region has the DNA TGCGCCAGCAGCCCGGACACGAGCTCCTACGAGCAGTACTTC. Protein: CASSPDTSSYEQYF.

This clone has just one count. This chain connects TRBV7-9 to TRBJ2-3; D is possibly TRBD1 (6 bases). Germline CDR1 SEHNR, CDR2 FQNEAQ (reference sequence). Trimming removed 7 bases at V and 2 bases at J, with 10 bases between. The CDR3 loop spans 13 amino acids. The CDR3 DNA reads as TGTGCCAGCAACAGGGAAATCACAGATACGCAGTATTTT. Protein: CASNREITDTQYF.

CDR3 sequence (DNA): TGCAGCGTTGAGCGGGGGGGTAGTACTGAAGCTTTCTTT. It codes for CSVERGGSTEAFF. The V gene is TRBV29-1, the J gene TRBJ1-1, with TRBD1 as a possible D gene (5 bases). The CDR3 is made up of 13 amino acids. Germline values: CDR1 SQVTM, CDR2 ANQGSEA. V was shortened by 3 bases and J by 5 bases, with 13 bases between the two germline ends. Combining the CDR3 with reference TRBV29-1 and TRBJ1-1 gives the whole variable domain SAVISQKPSRDICQRGTSLTIQCQVDSQVTMMFWYRQQPGQSLTLIATANQGSEATYESGFVIDKFPISRPNLTFSTLTVSNMSPEDSSIYLCSVERGGSTEAFFGQGTRLTVV.

The chain is built from TRBV24-1 and TRBJ1-1; 9 bases are a match to TRBD1. Trimming at V came to 4 bases and at J to 3 bases, leaving 17 bases not matched to a gene. This CDR3 spans 19 amino acids. Germline values: CDR1 KGHDR, CDR2 SFDVKD. The CDR3 protein is CATSDRPYFDRGMDTEAFF. The CDR3 DNA is TGTGCCACCAGTGACAGACCTTACTTCGACAGGGGGATGGACACTGAAGCTTTCTTT.

This chain joins TRBV7-8 and TRBJ2-7, with a tentative D call TRBD1 (5 bases). Trimming shortened V by 5 bases and J by 4 bases, and 30 bases separated the two germline ends. Per the germline V gene, CDR1 is SGHVS and CDR2 is FQNEAQ. This CDR3 is 19 amino acids long. CDR3: CASSLRVVPVWQGLYEQYF. CDR3 in DNA: TGTGCCAGCAGCCTTCGCGTGGTGCCCGTTTGGCAGGGATTATACGAGCAGTACTTC. The full variable domain, its missing parts supplied by reference TRBV7-8 and TRBJ2-7, is GAGVSQSPRYKVAKRGQDVALRCDPISGHVSLFWYQQALGQGPEFLTYFQNEAQLDKSGLPSDRFFAERPEGSVSTLKIQRTQQEDSAVYLCASSLRVVPVWQGLYEQYFGPGTRLTVT.

This chain uses TRBV3-1 (or the pseudogene TRBV3-2) with TRBJ1-1; the D is unclear. The ends were cut back, 2 bases at V and 0 bases at J, with 13 bases in the middle. This CDR3 region has 16 residues. Germline V CDR1 and CDR2: LGHDT, YNNKEL (reference sequence). CDR3 coding DNA: TGTGCCAGCAGCCAAAATCGAGTACTCATGAACACTGAAGCTTTCTTT. Translation: CASSQNRVLMNTEAFF.

The V call is TRBV13, the J call TRBJ2-1; D perhaps matches TRBD1 (6 bases). CDR3 size: 14 residues. Trimming pared 6 bases from V and 2 bases from J, leaving 11 bases between. CDR1 is PRHDT and CDR2 is FYEKMQ in the germline V gene (reference sequence). CDR3: CASSSAGAYNEQFF. CDR3 coding DNA: TGTGCCAGCAGTTCGGCAGGGGCCTACAATGAGCAGTTCTTC.

The chain recombines TRBV5-1 with TRBJ1-1; maybe TRBD1 (5 bases). The CDR3 is 14 amino acids. With 4 bases removed from V and 1 base from J, the gap between germline ends came to 11 bases. CDR1 SGHRS and CDR2 YFSETQ come from the germline V gene. The CDR3 coding sequence is TGCGCCAGCAGCGAAATTAGGGGGAACACTGAAGCTTTCTTT. Translation: CASSEIRGNTEAFF.

V usage is TRBV19 and J usage is TRBJ1-2, with 7 bases matching TRBD1. The V and J ends lost 2 bases and 4 bases, in that order; junction bases with no gene match: 10. This CDR3 has 16 amino acids. In germline, CDR1 is LNHDA, CDR2 SQIVND (reference sequence). The CDR3 sequence: CASSITRDSALYGYTF. DNA of the CDR3: TGTGCCAGTAGTATAACTCGGGACAGCGCGCTCTATGGCTACACCTTC. Filled out from reference TRBV19 and TRBJ1-2, the complete variable domain reads DGGITQSPKYLFRKEGQNVTLSCEQNLNHDAMYWYRQDPGQGLRLIYYSQIVNDFQKGDIAEGYSVSREKKESFPLTVTSAQKNPTAFYLCASSITRDSALYGYTFGSGTRLTVV.

The genes are TRBV10-2 and TRBJ1-1; 7 nucleotides match TRBD1. This CDR3 contains 13 residues. V was pared by 6 bases and J by 4 bases, with 5 bases of the junction left unmatched. Germline CDR1 WSHSY, CDR2 SAAADI. The CDR3 nucleotides read TGCGCCAGCAGAAGACAGGGCAGCACTGAAGCTTTCTTT. Amino acids: CASRRQGSTEAFF.

This clone has more than one count but fewer than ten. V is TRBV5-1 and J is TRBJ1-6; 7 bases fit TRBD1. Trimming removed 0 bases from V and 1 base from J; junction bases left unmatched: 1. Germline assignment: CDR1 SGHRS and CDR2 YFSETQ. The CDR3 consists of 16 residues. In nucleotides, the CDR3 is TGCGCCAGCAGCTTGGGGGACAGATCCTATAATTCACCCCTCCACTTT. It codes for CASSLGDRSYNSPLHF.